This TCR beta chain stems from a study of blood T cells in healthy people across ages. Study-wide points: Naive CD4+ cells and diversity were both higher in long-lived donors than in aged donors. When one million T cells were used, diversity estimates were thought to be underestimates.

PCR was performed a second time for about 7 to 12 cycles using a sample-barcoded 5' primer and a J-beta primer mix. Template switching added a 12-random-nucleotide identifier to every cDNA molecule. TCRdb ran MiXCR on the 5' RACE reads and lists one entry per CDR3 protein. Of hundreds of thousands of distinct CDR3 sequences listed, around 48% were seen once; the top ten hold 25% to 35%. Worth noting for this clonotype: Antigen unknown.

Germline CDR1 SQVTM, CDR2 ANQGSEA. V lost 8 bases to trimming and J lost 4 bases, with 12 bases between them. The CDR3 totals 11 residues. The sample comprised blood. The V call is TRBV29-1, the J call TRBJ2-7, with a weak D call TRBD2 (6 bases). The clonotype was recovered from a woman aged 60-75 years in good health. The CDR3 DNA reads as TGCAGCAGCCGGGACTCGTACGAGCAGTACTTC. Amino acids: CSSRDSYEQYF.